This is a list of T cell receptor beta chains from one sample in a study of OX40 agonist ivuxolimab in advanced cancers. The table came from immunoSEQ multiplex PCR; TCRdb's copy has only in-frame clones and leaves some out. The table has approximately 76,000 clones, around 88% seen once; the top ten hold around 0.86%. The sample consisted of CD4+ or CD8+ T cells sorted from blood, taken in a trial of the OX40 agonist ivuxolimab. The receptors originated from an adult with an advanced solid tumor such as melanoma, head and neck, liver or kidney cancer. CDR3s include the opening cysteine and the closing phenylalanine or tryptophan. D genes are given only for firm matches. Size is omitted from some rows. Given values are once, few, many or a class for expanded clones.

J gene: TRBJ2-3
V gene: TRBV5-8
D gene: NA
clone size: NA
CDR3 protein: CASSVQVNTQYF
CDR3 DNA: TGTGCCAGCAGCGTCCAGGTGAATACGCAGTATTTT

J gene: TRBJ1-5
V gene: TRBV19
D gene: NA
clone size: NA
CDR3 protein: CASRFDGYSNQPQHF
CDR3 DNA: TGTGCCAGTAGATTTGACGGATATAGCAATCAGCCCCAGCATTTT

J gene: TRBJ2-1
V gene: TRBV30
D gene: NA
clone size: NA
CDR3 protein: CAWSRETNNEQFF
CDR3 DNA: TGTGCCTGGAGCAGGGAGACGAACAATGAGCAGTTCTTC

J gene: TRBJ2-4
V gene: TRBV5-1
D gene: TRBD1
clone size: NA
CDR3 protein: CASSGQGRDVAKNIQYF
CDR3 DNA: TGCGCCAGCAGCGGACAGGGCCGGGACGTAGCCAAAAACATTCAGTACTTC

J gene: TRBJ2-5
V gene: TRBV10-1
D gene: TRBD2
clone size: NA
CDR3 protein: CASSGEGETQYF
CDR3 DNA: TGCGCCAGCAGTGGGGAGGGAGAGACCCAGTACTTC

J gene: TRBJ2-1
V gene: TRBV11-2
D gene: NA
clone size: once
CDR3 protein: CASSPDPTYNEQFF
CDR3 DNA: TGTGCCAGCAGCCCCGACCCGACCTACAATGAGCAGTTCTTC

J gene: TRBJ1-4
V gene: TRBV28
D gene: TRBD1
clone size: NA
CDR3 protein: CASSNTPRQGAFFEGEKLFF
CDR3 DNA: TGTGCCAGCAGCAATACCCCTCGACAGGGGGCATTCTTTGAAGGTGAAAAACTGTTTTTT

J gene: TRBJ2-7
V gene: TRBV7-3
D gene: TRBD2
clone size: NA
CDR3 protein: CASSLSGGGPYEQYF
CDR3 DNA: TGTGCCAGCAGCTTAAGCGGCGGGGGGCCCTACGAGCAGTACTTC

J gene: TRBJ2-1
V gene: TRBV30
D gene: TRBD2
clone size: NA
CDR3 protein: CAWNGLAGVSEQFF
CDR3 DNA: TGTGCCTGGAACGGACTAGCGGGGGTAAGCGAGCAGTTCTTC

J gene: TRBJ2-5
V gene: TRBV5-1
D gene: TRBD1
clone size: NA
CDR3 protein: CASRSTGEETQYF
CDR3 DNA: TGCGCCAGCAGATCGACAGGGGAAGAGACCCAGTACTTC

J gene: TRBJ2-3
V gene: TRBV5-1
D gene: NA
clone size: NA
CDR3 protein: CASTSETGRTDTQYF
CDR3 DNA: TGCGCCAGCACCTCAGAGACAGGAAGAACAGATACGCAGTATTTT

J gene: TRBJ2-1
V gene: TRBV28
D gene: NA
clone size: NA
CDR3 protein: CASSFRNEQFF
CDR3 DNA: TGTGCCAGCAGTTTCAGGAATGAGCAGTTCTTC

J gene: TRBJ2-1
V gene: TRBV28
D gene: TRBD2
clone size: NA
CDR3 protein: CASSLGGGIYEQFF
CDR3 DNA: TGTGCCAGCAGTTTAGGCGGGGGGATCTATGAGCAGTTCTTC

J gene: TRBJ2-7
V gene: TRBV6-6
D gene: NA
clone size: once
CDR3 protein: CASSYQSLEMGEQYF
CDR3 DNA: TGTGCCAGCAGTTACCAGAGTTTGGAAATGGGCGAGCAGTACTTC

J gene: TRBJ1-6
V gene: TRBV15
D gene: NA
clone size: NA
CDR3 protein: CATTRGDSPLHF
CDR3 DNA: TGTGCCACCACGAGGGGGGATTCACCCCTCCACTTT

J gene: TRBJ1-2
V gene: TRBV18
D gene: NA
clone size: NA
CDR3 protein: CASSPPLYNRTAGYTF
CDR3 DNA: TGTGCCAGCTCACCACCCCTTTATAACAGGACAGCCGGCTACACCTTC

J gene: TRBJ1-5
V gene: TRBV19
D gene: NA
clone size: NA
CDR3 protein: CASSPQGAVQPQHF
CDR3 DNA: TGTGCCAGTAGTCCACAGGGTGCTGTGCAGCCCCAGCATTTT

J gene: TRBJ2-2
V gene: TRBV4-3
D gene: NA
clone size: NA
CDR3 protein: CASSQEAGLPGELFF
CDR3 DNA: TGCGCCAGCAGCCAAGAAGCAGGTCTGCCCGGGGAGCTGTTTTTT

J gene: TRBJ1-2
V gene: TRBV7-3
D gene: NA
clone size: NA
CDR3 protein: CASSLDRGPRGYTF
CDR3 DNA: TGTGCCAGCAGCCTAGACCGAGGGCCGAGAGGCTACACCTTC

J gene: TRBJ1-5
V gene: TRBV2
D gene: NA
clone size: once
CDR3 protein: CASTATRGGGQPQHF
CDR3 DNA: TGTGCCAGCACCGCGACTAGAGGGGGTGGTCAGCCCCAGCATTTT

J gene: TRBJ2-1
V gene: TRBV11-2
D gene: NA
clone size: NA
CDR3 protein: CASSLGDPGRNEQFF
CDR3 DNA: TGTGCCAGCAGCTTAGGGGACCCCGGACGGAATGAGCAGTTCTTC

J gene: TRBJ2-7
V gene: TRBV27
D gene: TRBD1
clone size: NA
CDR3 protein: CASSPNPPGQGRGVEQYF
CDR3 DNA: TGTGCCAGCAGCCCTAACCCCCCCGGACAGGGAAGAGGAGTCGAGCAGTACTTC

J gene: TRBJ1-1
V gene: TRBV29-1
D gene: NA
clone size: NA
CDR3 protein: CSVGGKRQPYTEAFF
CDR3 DNA: TGCAGCGTTGGGGGTAAAAGACAGCCTTACACTGAAGCTTTCTTT

J gene: TRBJ1-2
V gene: TRBV6-5
D gene: NA
clone size: NA
CDR3 protein: CASKTMNEERLGYTF
CDR3 DNA: TGTGCCAGCAAGACTATGAACGAGGAAAGGCTAGGTTACACCTTC

J gene: TRBJ2-3
V gene: TRBV4-3
D gene: NA
clone size: NA
CDR3 protein: CASSQAYGSGDTQYF
CDR3 DNA: TGCGCCAGCAGCCAAGCCTACGGGAGCGGAGATACGCAGTATTTT

J gene: TRBJ1-1
V gene: TRBV5-1
D gene: NA
clone size: NA
CDR3 protein: CASSLNGDTEAFF
CDR3 DNA: TGCGCCAGCAGCTTGAATGGGGACACTGAAGCTTTCTTT

J gene: TRBJ1-5
V gene: TRBV10-3
D gene: TRBD1
clone size: once
CDR3 protein: CAISESWTGYSNQPQHF
CDR3 DNA: TGTGCCATCAGTGAGTCTTGGACAGGTTATAGCAATCAGCCCCAGCATTTT

J gene: TRBJ1-1
V gene: TRBV9
D gene: TRBD1
clone size: NA
CDR3 protein: CASSAILTGAAFTEAFF
CDR3 DNA: TGTGCCAGCAGCGCGATACTTACAGGGGCCGCTTTCACTGAAGCTTTCTTT

J gene: TRBJ1-2
V gene: TRBV6-5
D gene: NA
clone size: NA
CDR3 protein: CASSYRPEGYTF
CDR3 DNA: TGTGCCAGCAGTTACCGGCCGGAGGGCTACACCTTC

J gene: TRBJ1-5
V gene: TRBV5-8
D gene: NA
clone size: NA
CDR3 protein: CASRGTGNQPQHF
CDR3 DNA: TGTGCCAGCAGAGGAACAGGGAATCAGCCCCAGCATTTT

J gene: TRBJ2-7
V gene: TRBV5-1
D gene: NA
clone size: NA
CDR3 protein: CASSLVTASSYEQYF
CDR3 DNA: TGCGCCAGCAGCTTGGTCACTGCCAGCTCCTACGAGCAGTACTTC

J gene: TRBJ1-5
V gene: TRBV7-2
D gene: NA
clone size: NA
CDR3 protein: CASSEGQLLNQPQHF
CDR3 DNA: TGTGCCAGCAGCGAAGGACAGCTACTCAATCAGCCCCAGCATTTT

J gene: TRBJ2-1
V gene: TRBV5-1
D gene: NA
clone size: NA
CDR3 protein: CASSWGDSKGRGNEQFF
CDR3 DNA: TGCGCCAGCAGCTGGGGGGACAGTAAAGGGCGGGGCAATGAGCAGTTCTTC

J gene: TRBJ2-7
V gene: TRBV28
D gene: NA
clone size: NA
CDR3 protein: CASSLGGGAPFYEQYF
CDR3 DNA: TGTGCCAGCAGTTTAGGCGGAGGGGCCCCTTTCTACGAGCAGTACTTC